The entry below describes one T cell receptor (beta chain). Per the authors' pipeline: Estimated nucleated cell counts came from reference gene primer amplification. Profiling relied on immunoSEQ multiplex PCR, and the TCRdb table lists in-frame clones only, not all of them. V and J calls and clone size follow that table, whereas D and trimming were derived from the DNA. The profile covers roughly 140,000 clones, with approximately 85% appearing a single time and 6.5% to 9.5% taken by the ten largest. This sample was taken from a study of blood T cell repertoires in COVID-19. Study-wide background: Material from acute and convalescent COVID-19 was sourced from the United States, Italy and Spain. From T cells, B-cell-depleted T cells, or PBMCs came the material, which was cDNA or gDNA.

One Seattle source followed patients from active infection through their disease course. The CDR3 spans 12 residues. CDR1 is WSHSY and CDR2 is SAAADI in the germline V gene. With 9 bases clipped from V and 7 bases from J, the junction kept 9 bases outside the gene matches. The clonotype was recovered from a woman aged 55-70 years with COVID-19, enrolled during active disease. The chain recombines TRBV10-2 with TRBJ2-7; 7 nucleotides line up with TRBD2. The specimen was peripheral blood. The CDR3 nucleotides are TGCGCCAGTTCGGGGGGTTGGGAAGAGCAGTACTTC. Encoded protein: CASSGGWEEQYF.